One sample yielded the 30 T cell receptor beta chains listed below, sequenced in a study of T cell responses to AZD1222 COVID-19 vaccine. The protocol was immunoSEQ multiplex PCR, while the TCRdb copy is restricted to in-frame clones and leaves out a portion. This sample has fewer than 150,000 clones, with around 86% found just once. Sequences were derived from peripheral blood, sampled on day 0 of AZD1222 vaccination. Receptors were obtained from an adult in good health.

The V call is TRBV9, the J call TRBJ2-3, with D hard to call. Trimming removed 0 bases at V and 2 bases at J, with 10 bases between. There are 15 residues in the CDR3. Germline CDR1 reads SGDLS; CDR2 reads YYNGEE. The CDR3 is CASSVVSRNTDTQYF. The CDR3 coding sequence is TGTGCCAGCAGCGTAGTCTCCCGGAACACAGATACGCAGTATTTT. Looking up the rest from reference TRBV9 and TRBJ2-3 gives the full variable domain: DSGVTQTPKHLITATGQRVTLRCSPRSGDLSVYWYQQSLDQGLQFLIQYYNGEERAKGNILERFSAQQFPDLHSELNLSSLELGDSALYFCASSVVSRNTDTQYFGPGTRLTVL.

This sequence joins TRBV11-1 and TRBJ2-5, with unresolved D. The CDR3 has 16 amino acids. With 1 base removed from V and 4 bases from J, the gap between germline ends came to 16 bases. Germline CDR1 SGHAT, CDR2 FQDESV (reference sequence). Here the CDR3 DNA reads TGTGCCAGCAGCTTAGAGGTTGGCCAAACAATAGAGACCCAGTACTTC. Translating it yields CASSLEVGQTIETQYF.

CDR3 amino acids: CSAGPAIEQYF. CDR3 coding DNA: TGCAGTGCGGGACCAGCCATTGAGCAGTACTTC. This rearrangement joins TRBV20-1 to TRBJ2-7; either TRBD1 or TRBD2 may supply D (5 bases each). The germline V gene has CDR1 DFQATT and CDR2 SNEGSKA (reference sequence). The CDR3 runs 11 residues. Deletions cut 6 bases from V and 7 bases from J, with 13 bases between.

This clone was seen only a few times. This rearrangement joins TRBV19 to TRBJ1-4, with D perhaps TRBD1 (6 bases). The CDR3 sequence is 15 residues long. The germline CDR1 and CDR2 sequences are LNHDA and SQIVND (reference sequence). Trimming cost V 6 bases and J 0 bases, with 11 bases left between them. Here the CDR3 DNA reads TGTGCCAGTAGAAGGACAGCGGCAACTAATGAAAAACTGTTTTTT. It translates to CASRRTAATNEKLFF.

V gene TRBV18 combines with J gene TRBJ1-1; D might be TRBD1 (5 bases). The CDR3 sequence is 12 residues long. The V end was cut by 3 bases, the J end by 8 bases, with 10 bases between. Germline V CDR1 and CDR2: KGHSH, LQKENI. This chain's CDR3 is CASSPTRGEAFF. In DNA, the CDR3 is TGTGCCAGCTCACCCACACGGGGGGAAGCTTTCTTT.

The chain uses TRBV4-1 and TRBJ2-7, with a tentative D call TRBD1 (6 bases). The V end was cut by 3 bases, the J end by 2 bases, with 11 bases between. This CDR3 is built from 14 residues. Germline assignment: CDR1 MGHRA and CDR2 YSYEKL. The CDR3 is CASSHYREAYEQYF. CDR3 bases: TGCGCCAGCAGCCACTACAGGGAAGCCTACGAGCAGTACTTC.

The chain combines TRBV14 with TRBJ1-1; unclear D gene. Germline lookup yields CDR1 SGHDN and CDR2 FVKESK. The CDR3 consists of 16 residues. Trimming took 6 bases from V and 1 from J, leaving 18 bases between them. CDR3 in amino acids: CASSPQQQSPNTEAFF. The CDR3 coding sequence is TGTGCCAGCAGTCCACAACAACAGTCGCCGAACACTGAAGCTTTCTTT.

The V and J genes are TRBV6-1 and TRBJ1-5; the D is unclear. This CDR3 spans 17 amino acids. The germline gives CDR1 MNHNS, CDR2 SASEGT. V shed 3 bases and J shed 0 bases, with 15 bases lying between them. The chain's CDR3 is CASSDLIGFYSNQPQHF. CDR3 nucleotide sequence: TGTGCCAGCAGTGACCTAATAGGGTTCTATAGCAATCAGCCCCAGCATTTT.

The genes are TRBV4-3 and TRBJ2-3, with D tentatively TRBD1 (5 bases). The germline CDR1 and CDR2 sequences are LGHNA and YSLEER. CDR3 length: 15 amino acids. With 0 bases removed from V and 6 bases from J, the gap between germline ends came to 13 bases. This chain's CDR3 is CASSQDWVRVDTQYF. The DNA of the CDR3 is TGCGCCAGCAGCCAAGATTGGGTCAGGGTTGATACGCAGTATTTT.

This chain joins TRBV5-8 and TRBJ2-6; D is unresolved. V shed 2 bases and J shed 2 bases, with 8 bases lying between them. There are 15 residues in the CDR3. CDR1 and CDR2 (germline): SGHTS, YDEGEE. CDR3 residues: CASSLFSAGANVLTF. The CDR3 coding sequence is TGTGCCAGCAGCTTATTCTCTGCTGGGGCCAACGTCCTGACTTTC.

J is TRBJ2-1 and V is TRBV3-1 (or the pseudogene TRBV3-2); D gene ambiguous. The CDR3 has 17 amino acids. V gave up 3 bases and J gave up 0 bases, with 15 bases separating them. CDR1 is LGHDT and CDR2 is YNNKEL in the germline V gene (reference sequence). The CDR3 is CASSQPRAQSSYNEQFF. The CDR3 DNA reads as TGTGCCAGCAGCCAGCCCCGGGCACAGAGCTCCTACAATGAGCAGTTCTTC.

This chain links TRBV3-1 (or the pseudogene TRBV3-2) with TRBJ2-1, with 10 bases aligning to TRBD1. Germline CDR1 is LGHDT and CDR2 is YNNKEL (reference sequence). Trimming removed 6 bases from V and 8 bases from J; junction bases left unmatched: 7. The CDR3 is 14 residues long. The CDR3 loop is CASRGPTGGDEQFF. The CDR3 coding sequence is TGTGCCAGCAGGGGCCCGACAGGGGGCGATGAGCAGTTCTTC.

The rearrangement joins TRBV5-1 to TRBJ1-1, with D possibly being TRBD1 (6 bases). This CDR3 has 14 amino acids. Between the trimmed V and J ends, which lost 0 bases and 9 bases, there was a span of 15 bases. Germline-derived CDR1 and CDR2 are SGHRS and YFSETQ. DNA for the CDR3: TGCGCCAGCAGCTTGGAACAGGGAAGGTTACAAGCTTTCTTT. This translates into CASSLEQGRLQAFF.

The count of this clone is one. V gene TRBV10-2 combines with J gene TRBJ1-5; a possible D gene is TRBD1 (5 bases). CDR1 is WSHSY and CDR2 is SAAADI in the germline V gene. This CDR3 region has 12 residues. Trimming shortened V by 6 bases and J by 6 bases, and 9 bases separated the two germline ends. In DNA, the CDR3 is TGCGCCAGCAGCGGGGGGAGTCAGCCCCAGCATTTT. Translation: CASSGGSQPQHF.

This sequence joins TRBV7-2 and TRBJ1-2, with 7 bases aligning to TRBD1. The germline CDR1 and CDR2 sequences are SGHTA and FQGNSA. The CDR3 is made up of 17 amino acids. After removal of 2 bases from V and 3 bases from J, the junction contained 12 bases not matched to a gene. Written as DNA, the CDR3 is TGTGCCAGCAGCTTACAGGGGACAGTGATTGGTGACTATGGCTACACCTTC. Translation gives CASSLQGTVIGDYGYTF.

The gene calls are TRBV2 and TRBJ1-1, with D possibly being TRBD1 (5 bases). The CDR3 has 15 residues. CDR1 and CDR2 from the germline V gene are SNHLY and FYNNEI. Trimming cost V 6 bases and J 1 base, with 15 bases left between them. This CDR3 is CASSALERGNTEAFF. The CDR3 DNA reads as TGTGCCAGCAGCGCCCTTGAGAGGGGGAACACTGAAGCTTTCTTT.

As concerns this clone: Other DNA sequences in this sample translate to the same CDR3. The V call is TRBV6-2 or TRBV6-3, the J call TRBJ2-7, with TRBD1 matching 10 bases. Germline CDR1 and CDR2: MNHEY and SVGEGT. This CDR3 region has 15 residues. Trimming cost V 5 bases and J 2 bases; bases outside gene matches: 6. The CDR3 DNA is TGTGCCAGCAGTCAGGGACAGGGGAGGACCTACGAGCAGTACTTC. It translates to CASSQGQGRTYEQYF.

The chain has TRBV7-9 and TRBJ2-7; TRBD1 is a possible D gene (6 bases). The germline V and J ends were trimmed by 0 bases and 4 bases, with 7 bases remaining between them. The CDR3 has 13 residues. Germline CDR1 SEHNR, CDR2 FQNEAQ (reference sequence). The CDR3 spells CASSLAQGYEQYF. In DNA form, the CDR3 reads TGTGCCAGCAGCTTAGCGCAGGGGTACGAGCAGTACTTC. Filled out from reference TRBV7-9 and TRBJ2-7, the complete variable domain reads DTGVSQNPRHKITKRGQNVTFRCDPISEHNRLYWYRQTLGQGPEFLTYFQNEAQLEKSRLLSDRFSAERPKGSFSTLEIQRTEQGDSAMYLCASSLAQGYEQYFGPGTRLTVT.

This chain links TRBV6-1 with TRBJ1-5, with D hard to call. The germline V gene encodes CDR1 MNHNS and CDR2 SASEGT. Trimming stripped 3 bases from V and 6 bases from J, with 12 bases between. This CDR3 contains 14 residues. CDR3 loop: CASSEKPGGQPQHF. Written as DNA, the CDR3 is TGTGCCAGCAGTGAGAAGCCGGGAGGTCAGCCCCAGCATTTT.

V is TRBV14 and J is TRBJ1-1; D is undetermined. Trimming took off 2 bases at V and 8 bases at J, with 12 bases between the two ends. The germline CDR1 and CDR2 sequences are SGHDN and FVKESK. The CDR3 covers 13 residues. CDR3 DNA sequence: TGTGCCAGCAGCCAATATCTGCGTACGGAAGCTTTCTTT. Protein product: CASSQYLRTEAFF. The whole variable domain, remainder taken from reference TRBV14 and TRBJ1-1, is EAGVTQFPSHSVIEKGQTVTLRCDPISGHDNLYWYRRVMGKEIKFLLHFVKESKQDESGMPNNRFLAERTGGTYSTLKVQPAELEDSGVYFCASSQYLRTEAFFGQGTRLTVV.

The chain combines TRBV5-1 with TRBJ2-1; no reliable D call. This CDR3 is built from 13 residues. Trimming pared 0 bases from V and 5 bases from J, leaving 6 bases between. Germline CDR1 SGHRS, CDR2 YFSETQ. In nucleotides, the CDR3 is TGCGCCAGCAGCTTGGACGAAAACAATGAGCAGTTCTTC. Amino acid sequence: CASSLDENNEQFF.

The V call is TRBV2, the J call TRBJ2-5; possible D gene TRBD2, 6 bases. The V gene lost 3 bases and the J gene lost 7 bases, with 6 bases spanning the gap. The germline V gene has CDR1 SNHLY and CDR2 FYNNEI. The CDR3 loop spans 11 amino acids. CDR3 DNA sequence: TGTGCCAGCAGTGAGGAGGGGACCCAGTACTTC. This translates into CASSEEGTQYF.

The chain recombines TRBV6-5 with TRBJ2-7; tentative D call: TRBD1 (8 bases). The CDR3 is 15 amino acids. The germline CDR1 and CDR2 sequences are MNHEY and SVGAGI. The V end was cut by 6 bases, the J end by 5 bases, with 20 bases between. The CDR3 nucleotides read TGTGCCAGCAGAACTGGACAGGGAGGGATGCACGAGCAGTACTTC. Amino acid sequence: CASRTGQGGMHEQYF.

The CDR3 protein is CASSPTGPLNTEAFF. In DNA, the CDR3 is TGTGCCAGCTCACCGACAGGGCCACTGAACACTGAAGCTTTCTTT. The chain uses TRBV18 and TRBJ1-1, with 7 bases fitting TRBD1. Trimming removed 3 bases from V and 0 bases from J; junction bases left unmatched: 4. The CDR3 contains 15 residues. CDR1 is KGHSH, CDR2 LQKENI, per germline.

The rearrangement links TRBV5-5 to TRBJ2-4; 9 bases align to TRBD1. This CDR3 region has 14 residues. Looked up from germline, CDR1 is SGHKS and CDR2 is YYEKEE (reference sequence). V was pared by 4 bases and J by 8 bases, with 7 bases of the junction left unmatched. The CDR3 coding sequence is TGTGCCAGCAGCCAGGGACAGGGTACAGACATTCAGTACTTC. Translating gives CASSQGQGTDIQYF.

The rearrangement uses TRBV4-1 and TRBJ2-7; 10 bases fit TRBD2. The CDR3 is 16 amino acids. CDR1 is MGHRA and CDR2 is YSYEKL in the germline V gene. The junction had 6 bases not matched to a gene; V was cut back by 1 base and J by 3 bases. CDR3 sequence (DNA): TGCGCCAGCAGCCAAGGGGCTAGCGGGGGCGTCTACGAGCAGTACTTC. Protein product: CASSQGASGGVYEQYF.

The rearrangement joins TRBV4-1 to TRBJ1-2; D is possibly TRBD1 (5 bases). Trimming removed 6 bases at V and 5 bases at J, with 16 bases between. Germline V lookup: CDR1 MGHRA, CDR2 YSYEKL. The CDR3 runs to 14 residues. The CDR3 loop is CASRPGTELYGYTF. CDR3 nucleotide sequence: TGCGCCAGCAGACCCGGGACTGAGCTATATGGCTACACCTTC.

The chain is built from TRBV7-9 and TRBJ1-4; D uncertain. This CDR3 contains 11 residues. V was cut by 4 bases and J by 9 bases, with 6 bases left in between. Germline-derived CDR1 and CDR2 are SEHNR and FQNEAQ (reference sequence). The CDR3 loop reads CASSSGQKLFF. Written as DNA, the CDR3 is TGTGCCAGCAGCTCCGGACAAAAACTGTTTTTT.

The CDR3 coding sequence is TGTGCCAGCAGCGTAGAACAGGGTCTCGGTAATGAAAAACTGTTTTTT. It encodes CASSVEQGLGNEKLFF. This rearrangement joins TRBV9 to TRBJ1-4; TRBD1 might be the D (6 bases). V was clipped by 0 bases and J by 4 bases, with 13 bases between them. This CDR3 has 16 residues. The germline V gene has CDR1 SGDLS and CDR2 YYNGEE.

V gene TRBV27 combines with J gene TRBJ2-7, with D possibly being TRBD1 (6 bases). The CDR3 spans 17 residues. V was clipped by 5 bases and J by 5 bases, with 25 bases between them. Germline-derived CDR1 and CDR2 are MNHEY and SMNVEV (reference sequence). In DNA, the CDR3 is TGTGCCAGCAGTGGGGACACAGCAGCTTGGCCTATCCACGAGCAGTACTTC. It encodes CASSGDTAAWPIHEQYF.